One T cell receptor beta chain is described in this entry. The protocol was immunoSEQ multiplex PCR, while the TCRdb copy is restricted to in-frame clones and leaves out a portion. The sample records 55,000 to 90,000 clones, approximately 80% being singletons. This record belongs to a study of control samples from healthy donors and cancer patients. Germline lookup yields CDR1 KGHDR and CDR2 SFDVKD. V was pared by 1 base and J by 12 bases, with 9 bases between. CDR3 length: 12 amino acids. The sequenced sample was blood. The TCR sequence derives from a man aged 45-60 years in good health. V usage is TRBV24-1 and J usage is TRBJ2-1; D ambiguous. The CDR3 is CATSDLGWGQFF. CDR3 bases: TGTGCCACCAGTGATTTAGGTTGGGGGCAGTTCTTC.